This T cell receptor beta chain derives from a study of blood T cell repertoires in COVID-19. About the study: The analysed material was cDNA or gDNA that came from T cells, B-cell-depleted T cells, or PBMCs.

J lost 1 base, V lost 2 bases, and 7 bases had no gene match. The CDR3 length is 17 residues. Germline lookup yields CDR1 SGHTA and CDR2 FQGNSA. Original processing notes: Counts of nucleated cells, estimated from reference gene primer amplification, were obtained. The method was immunoSEQ multiplex PCR; TCRdb's version includes in-frame clones alone and lacks a portion of them. V and J calls and clone size come straight from that table; D and trimming were deduced from the DNA. The sample has a few hundred thousand clones; 80% to 90% are singletons. Individuals drawn from 20 to 25 US areas were roughly 18 to 95 years old. Each exposed participant met a COVID-19 case in the 2 weeks preceding study entry.

The gene calls are TRBV7-2 and TRBJ2-2; 7 nucleotides agree with TRBD2. Sequences were obtained from PBMCs or T cells enriched from blood (not recorded which). The sequence was collected from a woman aged 35 to 49 who had been exposed to COVID-19. The CDR3 DNA follows: TGTGCCAGCAGCTTATCCCTCTTAGCGGGGAACACCGGGGAGCTGTTTTTT. This codes for CASSLSLLAGNTGELFF.